This T cell receptor (beta chain) was retrieved from a study of graft-versus-host responses after intestinal transplantation. On the study more broadly: Multivisceral, liver-intestinal, or isolated intestinal transplants were received by the recipients.

This CDR3 is built from 13 residues. The V gene lost 0 bases and the J gene lost 7 bases, with 7 bases spanning the gap. Per germline, CDR1 MNHEY and CDR2 SVGAGI. Libraries were prepared by immunoSEQ multiplex PCR; TCRdb keeps only in-frame clonotypes and omits some of them. Seen here are over 100,000 clones, around 94% observed once, and the top ten hold roughly 0.24%. General study points: Allograft graft-versus-host to host-versus-graft clonal ratios ran high in patients with graft-donor T cell macrochimerism.

Concerning this clone itself: Antigen: not known.

The V and J genes are TRBV6-5 and TRBJ1-5; perhaps TRBD1 as D (5 bases). This TCR was sampled from a human donor who was the organ donor for an intestinal transplant. This sample comprised unstimulated CD4+ T cells sorted from spleen or lymph node cells, obtained before transplant. CDR3: CASSYSWDQPQHF. Here the CDR3 DNA reads TGTGCCAGCAGTTACTCTTGGGACCAGCCCCAGCATTTT.